These 22 T cell receptor beta chains were all obtained from the same sample, sequenced in a study of cytomegalovirus exposure and HLA in healthy donors. Use of 60 Vbeta and 13 Jbeta primers characterized the PCR. Libraries were prepared by immunoSEQ multiplex PCR; TCRdb keeps only in-frame clonotypes and omits some of them. The sample holds fewer than 250,000 clones, over 80% seen once. The material sequenced was PBMCs. The receptors were gathered from a man aged 30 to 39 in good health and CMV-seronegative.

V usage is TRBV11-2 and J usage is TRBJ1-2; D might be TRBD1 (6 bases). This CDR3 is built from 14 residues. V dropped 0 bases and J dropped 6 bases, with 11 bases sitting between them. The germline CDR1 and CDR2 sequences are SGHAT and FQNNGV. DNA of the CDR3: TGTGCCAGCAGCTTAGATGGGACATTCCATGGCTACACCTTC. Amino acids: CASSLDGTFHGYTF.

This chain connects TRBV29-1 to TRBJ2-5; TRBD1 aligns across 8 bases. The V segment lost 3 bases and the J segment 1 base; nucleotides outside the gene matches: 7. Germline loops: CDR1 SQVTM, CDR2 ANQGSEA. CDR3 size: 15 residues. The CDR3 DNA sequence: TGCAGCGTTGATTTGGACAGGGCCCTCCAAGAGACCCAGTACTTC. Protein: CSVDLDRALQETQYF.

V and J are TRBV6-5 and TRBJ1-1, with TRBD1 matching 9 bases. This CDR3 spans 16 amino acids. Germline trimming cut 2 bases from V and 1 base from J; bases unmatched to any gene: 5. The germline gives CDR1 MNHEY, CDR2 SVGAGI. CDR3 coding DNA: TGTGCCAGCAGTTACCGTTGGGGACAGGGGAACACTGAAGCTTTCTTT. Translated, it gives CASSYRWGQGNTEAFF.

This clone was seen more than once but under ten times. This rearrangement joins TRBV5-6 to TRBJ2-3; tentatively, D is TRBD1 (6 bases). CDR1 and CDR2 (germline): SGHDT, YYEEEE. The CDR3 sequence is 15 residues long. The V end lost 4 bases, the J end lost 5 bases, and 17 bases lay between the germline ends. The DNA of the CDR3 is TGTGCCAGCAGCGCAGTACAGGGAAACCAAGATACGCAGTATTTT. Amino acids: CASSAVQGNQDTQYF.

This rearrangement joins TRBV6-6 to TRBJ1-4; 9 positions agree with TRBD1. Per the germline V gene, CDR1 is MNHNY and CDR2 is SVGAGI (reference sequence). J was trimmed by 8 bases and V by 7 bases; bases with no gene match: 5. CDR3 length: 13 residues. The CDR3 loop reads CASIDRGREKLFF. CDR3 bases: TGTGCCAGCATTGACAGGGGGAGGGAAAAACTGTTTTTT.

The gene calls are TRBV5-6 and TRBJ1-6, with 11 bases aligning to TRBD1. V dropped 4 bases and J dropped 6; count of bases not matched to a gene: 3. Germline V gene lookup returns CDR1 SGHDT and CDR2 YYEEEE. The CDR3 extends over 15 amino acids. The CDR3 coding sequence is TGTGCCAGCAGCGGGACAGGGGGTCCTAATTCACCCCTCCACTTT. This encodes CASSGTGGPNSPLHF.

The chain recombines TRBV19 with TRBJ2-7, with D perhaps TRBD2 (6 bases). Per the germline V gene, CDR1 is LNHDA and CDR2 is SQIVND (reference sequence). This CDR3 spans 13 amino acids. V lost 3 bases and J lost 7, with 13 bases in between. The CDR3 bases are TGTGCCAGTAGTATGAGAAGCGGAGGGGAGCAGTACTTC. It specifies CASSMRSGGEQYF. The whole variable domain, filled in from reference TRBV19 and TRBJ2-7, reads DGGITQSPKYLFRKEGQNVTLSCEQNLNHDAMYWYRQDPGQGLRLIYYSQIVNDFQKGDIAEGYSVSREKKESFPLTVTSAQKNPTAFYLCASSMRSGGEQYFGPGTRLTVT.

The chain links TRBV14 to TRBJ2-7; maybe TRBD1 (6 bases). Germline V gene sequence: CDR1 SGHDN, CDR2 FVKESK. The CDR3 is 13 amino acids. The V gene lost 7 bases and the J gene lost 1 base, with 11 bases spanning the gap. CDR3 coding DNA: TGTGCCAGCAAACCCACAGGGTCCTACGAGCAGTACTTC. As protein: CASKPTGSYEQYF. Complete variable domain (other parts from reference TRBV14 and TRBJ2-7): EAGVTQFPSHSVIEKGQTVTLRCDPISGHDNLYWYRRVMGKEIKFLLHFVKESKQDESGMPNNRFLAERTGGTYSTLKVQPAELEDSGVYFCASKPTGSYEQYFGPGTRLTVT.

This clone was counted a few times. The J gene is TRBJ2-2, the V gene TRBV11-2; 7 bases are shared with TRBD1. With 5 bases clipped from V and 4 bases from J, the junction kept 7 bases outside the gene matches. The CDR3 covers 15 residues. From germline, CDR1 is SGHAT and CDR2 FQNNGV. This CDR3 reads CASSTGADLTGELFF. The CDR3 region has the DNA TGTGCCAGCAGCACAGGGGCTGATCTCACCGGGGAGCTGTTTTTT.

V gene TRBV4-3 combines with J gene TRBJ1-2; D not certain. Trimming removed 4 bases from V and 1 base from J, with 7 bases in between. The CDR3 has 13 residues. The V gene's germline CDR1 is LGHNA and CDR2 YSLEER. Written as DNA, the CDR3 is TGCGCCAGCAGCCTAGACTTTAACTATGGCTACACCTTC. Amino acids: CASSLDFNYGYTF.

V is TRBV9 and J is TRBJ2-1; 9 bases are shared with TRBD2. Trimming cost V 3 bases and J 8 bases; bases outside gene matches: 3. The CDR3 runs to 13 residues. Germline V gene data show CDR1 as SGDLS and CDR2 as YYNGEE. CDR3 sequence: CASSAIAGDEQFF. Written as DNA, the CDR3 is TGTGCCAGCAGCGCAATAGCGGGAGATGAGCAGTTCTTC. Variable domain in full (rest from reference TRBV9 and TRBJ2-1): DSGVTQTPKHLITATGQRVTLRCSPRSGDLSVYWYQQSLDQGLQFLIQYYNGEERAKGNILERFSAQQFPDLHSELNLSSLELGDSALYFCASSAIAGDEQFFGPGTRLTVL.

This clone was picked up one time. The chain couples TRBV5-1 to TRBJ2-1, with 8 bases lining up with TRBD1. With V trimmed by 1 base and J by 2 bases, 2 bases remained unmatched. The CDR3 is made up of 15 amino acids. Germline V gives CDR1 SGHRS, CDR2 YFSETQ. In DNA, the CDR3 is TGCGCCAGCAGCTTGACACAGGGGGCCTACAATGAGCAGTTCTTC. Protein product: CASSLTQGAYNEQFF. Full variable domain (remainder filled in from reference TRBV5-1 and TRBJ2-1): KAGVTQTPRYLIKTRGQQVTLSCSPISGHRSVSWYQQTPGQGLQFLFEYFSETQRNKGNFPGRFSGRQFSNSRSEMNVSTLELGDSALYLCASSLTQGAYNEQFFGPGTRLTVL.

The rearrangement joins TRBV28 to TRBJ2-7; weak D call: TRBD1 (7 bases). The length of the CDR3 is 17 residues. The germline CDR1 and CDR2 sequences are MDHEN and SYDVKM. Between the trimmed V and J ends, which lost 2 bases and 1 base, there was a span of 18 bases. The CDR3 sequence is CASSLTNRAGGSYEQYF. Here the CDR3 DNA reads TGTGCCAGCAGTTTAACTAACCGGGCAGGGGGGTCCTACGAGCAGTACTTC.

The genes are TRBV21-1 and TRBJ1-4; TRBD1 is taken as the D call from the table, unchecked against the DNA. TRBV21-1 has pseudogene status. CDR3 length: 16 residues. CDR3 region: CASSKGWTGVWEKLFF. CDR3 sequence (DNA): TGTGCCAGCAGCAAAGGCTGGACAGGGGTATGGGAAAAACTGTTTTTT.

CDR3 nucleotide sequence: TGTGCCAGCAGCTCCTATCCGGGACTAGCGGGAGGCGATGAGCAGTTCTTC. This translates into CASSSYPGLAGGDEQFF. The V gene is TRBV5-4, the J gene TRBJ2-1; 15 bases are a match to TRBD2. The CDR3 totals 17 residues. Trimming took 3 bases from V and 8 from J; bases not matched to a gene: 9. Germline V gene sequence: CDR1 SGHNT, CDR2 YYREEE (reference sequence). The full variable domain, with the rest looked up from reference TRBV5-4 and TRBJ2-1, is ETGVTQSPTHLIKTRGQQVTLRCSSQSGHNTVSWYQQALGQGPQFIFQYYREEENGRGNFPPRFSGLQFPNYSSELNVNALELDDSALYLCASSSYPGLAGGDEQFFGPGTRLTVL.

This chain connects TRBV5-4 to TRBJ1-2; TRBD1 matches at 11 bases. Germline V gives CDR1 SGHNT, CDR2 YYREEE (reference sequence). Germline trimming cut 2 bases from V and 6 bases from J; bases unmatched to any gene: 6. This CDR3 has 15 residues. The chain's CDR3 is CASSFSRTGGNGYTF. CDR3 nucleotides: TGTGCCAGCAGCTTTTCCCGGACAGGGGGCAATGGCTACACCTTC.

V and J are TRBV5-1 and TRBJ2-5; 7 bases line up with TRBD1. Matching the DNA end better, TRBJ2-7 makes the J call doubtful. The CDR3 spans 21 residues. Germline V lookup: CDR1 SGHRS, CDR2 YFSETQ. The CDR3 protein is CASSHHFLDRLFIMPTYEQYF. In DNA, the CDR3 is TGCGCCAGCAGCCACCACTTCCTGGACAGGTTGTTTATCATGCCGACCTACGAGCAGTACTTC.

CDR3 residues: CASSQYPPSRLRYEQYF. The CDR3 DNA follows: TGTGCCAGCAGCCAATACCCACCCTCTAGGCTACGGTACGAGCAGTACTTC. The V gene is TRBV4-2, the J gene TRBJ2-7; D gene ambiguous. This CDR3 comprises 17 residues. V was cut by 2 bases and J by 4 bases, with 21 bases left in between. Germline-derived CDR1 and CDR2 are LGHNA and YNFKEQ.

The rearrangement uses TRBV7-8 and TRBJ2-1; 9 bases match TRBD2. Trimming cost V 1 base and J 2 bases; bases outside gene matches: 3. The CDR3 is made up of 16 amino acids. Germline values: CDR1 SGHVS, CDR2 FQNEAQ. The CDR3 DNA follows: TGTGCCAGCAGCTTAGAACTAGCGGGTCCCTACAATGAGCAGTTCTTC. It codes for CASSLELAGPYNEQFF.

This clone was found once. J is TRBJ1-2 and V is TRBV19; TRBD1 is a possible D gene (6 bases). The CDR3 covers 14 residues. Trimming cost V 9 bases and J 2 bases, with 16 bases left between them. Germline assignment: CDR1 LNHDA and CDR2 SQIVND (reference sequence). CDR3 nucleotide sequence: TGTGCCAGCTCCCTGGGACATCTGAACTATGGCTACACCTTC. This gives the protein CASSLGHLNYGYTF.

The chain links TRBV6-5 to TRBJ2-5; tentative D call: TRBD1 (6 bases). The CDR3 runs to 14 residues. From germline, CDR1 is MNHEY and CDR2 SVGAGI. V was shortened by 6 bases and J by 9 bases, with 20 bases between the two germline ends. CDR3 sequence: CASRRGTPQSPQYF. CDR3 nucleotide sequence: TGTGCCAGCAGACGAGGGACACCCCAATCGCCCCAGTACTTC.

This clone was seen only once. This sequence joins TRBV18 and TRBJ2-5; D possibly corresponds to TRBD1 (6 bases). This CDR3 has 16 residues. V gave up 1 base and J gave up 5 bases, with 17 bases separating them. Germline values: CDR1 KGHSH, CDR2 LQKENI. DNA of the CDR3: TGTGCCAGCTCACCACGGGGGCAGTCTACTGGGGAGACCCAGTACTTC. It is translated as CASSPRGQSTGETQYF.